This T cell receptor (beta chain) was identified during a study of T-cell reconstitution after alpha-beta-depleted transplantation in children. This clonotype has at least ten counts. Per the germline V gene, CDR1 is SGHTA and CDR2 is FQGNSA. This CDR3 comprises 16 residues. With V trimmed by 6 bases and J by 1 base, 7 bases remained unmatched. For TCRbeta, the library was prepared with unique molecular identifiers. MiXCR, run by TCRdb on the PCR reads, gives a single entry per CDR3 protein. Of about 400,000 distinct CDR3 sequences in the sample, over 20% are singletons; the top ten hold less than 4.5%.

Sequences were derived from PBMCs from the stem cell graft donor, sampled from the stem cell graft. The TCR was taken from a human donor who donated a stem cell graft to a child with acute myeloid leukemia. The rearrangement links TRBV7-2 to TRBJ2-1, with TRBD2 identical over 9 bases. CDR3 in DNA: TGTGCCAGCAGATTCCTTCTAGCGGGGTCCTACAATGAGCAGTTCTTC. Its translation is CASRFLLAGSYNEQFF.